Shown below are 2 T cell receptor beta chains from a single sample sequenced in a study of cytomegalovirus exposure and HLA in healthy donors. Vbeta (60) and Jbeta (13) primers were used in the PCR. Using immunoSEQ multiplex PCR, the repertoire was profiled, and TCRdb retains in-frame clones only, with some absent. The sample holds some 150,000 clones, 70% to 80% seen once. Sequences were obtained from PBMCs. These receptors were obtained from a man aged 35 to 55 in good health and CMV-seronegative.

In its sample, this clone was seen a few times. The chain carries TRBV18 and TRBJ2-5; 9 nucleotides agree with TRBD2. TRBJ2-7 matches the DNA end more closely, so the J call is doubtful. CDR3 length: 16 amino acids. Per the germline V gene, CDR1 is KGHSH and CDR2 is LQKENI. CDR3 nucleotides: TGTGCCAGCTCACCGGAACTAGCGGGCCAACTCTACGAGCAGTACTTC. Translated: CASSPELAGQLYEQYF.

The rearrangement links TRBV4-1 to TRBJ2-1; 8 bases match TRBD2. Germline V lookup: CDR1 MGHRA, CDR2 YSYEKL. V lost 1 base to trimming and J lost 7 bases; unmatched junction nucleotides: 6. The CDR3 spans 15 residues. CDR3 sequence: CASSQGSGSSNEQFF. CDR3 nucleotide sequence: TGCGCCAGCAGCCAAGGGAGCGGGAGCTCGAATGAGCAGTTCTTC.